These T cell receptor beta chains were read from a single sample in a study of memory CD4+ T cells and cytomegalovirus serostatus. The protocol was immunoSEQ multiplex PCR, while the TCRdb copy is restricted to in-frame clones and leaves out a portion. The table lists 60,000 to 70,000 clones, around 80% of them singletons, with approximately 0.54% in the top ten. Sequencing was done on a sample of memory CD4+ T cells from blood. The receptors derive from an adult in good health and CMV-seronegative. Some clones in this sample may be carry-over from other donors' samples. Each CDR3 is given with its conserved first and last residue. Clone size is given for some rows only: seen once, a few or many times, or a class if the clone is expanded.

clone_size v_call cdr3_aa
- TRBV6-1 CASSGRGSQPQHF
- TRBV5-1 CASSLMARGTGRSYGYTF
- TRBV4-2 CASSQDLIGSDTQYF
- TRBV25-1 CASSDGTSQESQHF
- TRBV4-1 CASSQARLAATSNEQFF
medium-sized TRBV2 CASAGGADNQPQHF
- TRBV6-1 CASSASSQGNEAFF
- TRBV7-2 CASSLIAGGVQETQYF
- TRBV5-1 CASSRLGGPDSETQYF
- TRBV19 CASSIAGQGSYEQYF
- TRBV6-6 CASSPGSSYEQYF
once TRBV30 CAWSVSRVRTNEKLFF
- TRBV7-2 CASSPAQGNQPQHF
- TRBV2 CASSDTPGSGNTIYF
- TRBV10-3 CAISESGAAADEQFF
- TRBV11-2 CASSLFRGGAEQFF
- TRBV30 CAWSRDRGGNTQYF
- TRBV18 CASSPGQGYQETQYF
- TRBV2 CASIQDREVYGYTF